What follows describes a single T cell receptor beta chain. Its antigen is not known. The data were produced by immunoSEQ multiplex PCR, yet TCRdb's version contains in-frame clones alone and is incomplete. The sample lists just over 150,000 clones; about nine tenths were seen once. This entry comes from a study of T cell responses to AZD1222 COVID-19 vaccine. Study-wide results and caveats: Clonal diversity was possibly underestimated; the donors were predominantly white British and more often female. No repertoire was sampled before or during the peak T cell response, only after it. Vaccine-associated CD4 TCRs spanned spike, dominant at 160-218 and 743-854. Seropositive at baseline were only a handful of AZD1222 recipients.

This CDR3 spans 16 amino acids. The V end lost 5 bases, the J end lost 1 base, and 17 bases lay between the germline ends. Looked up from germline, CDR1 is LNHDA and CDR2 is SQIVND (reference sequence). The rearrangement links TRBV19 to TRBJ1-1; no reliable D call. This clonotype was sampled from an adult in good health. Material: peripheral blood, obtained on day 0 of AZD1222 vaccination. The CDR3 region is CASSPSDLPSNTEAFF. The CDR3 DNA is TGTGCCAGTAGTCCCTCGGACCTGCCATCGAACACTGAAGCTTTCTTT.